This T cell receptor beta chain came from a study of Graves' ophthalmopathy and Graves' hyperthyroidism. Study-wide background: Researchers obtained peripheral blood at initial diagnosis, before any treatment had begun.

The table lists this clonotype with many counts. The CDR3 runs 17 residues. Losses at the gene ends were 4 bases for V and 5 bases for J; bases not matched to a gene: 16. The TCR beta CDR3 regions underwent amplification from RNA transcripts. A first-round RT-PCR used HTBI primers, followed by a second-round multiplex PCR. TCRdb called the multiplex PCR reads again in MiXCR, with one record for every CDR3 protein. Here the sample spans hundreds of thousands of distinct CDR3 sequences, around an eighth being singletons. Sequenced: blood. The rearrangement joins TRBV12-3 or TRBV12-4 to TRBJ1-1, with 7 positions matching TRBD1. The clonotype originates from a woman aged 25-40 years with Graves' ophthalmopathy. The CDR3 nucleotides read TGTGCCAGCAGTTCCGGGACAGCCGGGGGGTTGTGGACTGAAGCTTTCTTT. Its translation is CASSSGTAGGLWTEAFF.